This T cell receptor (beta chain) was sequenced in a study of metastatic and nonmetastatic thyroid tumors. This clone has only a few counts. Germline CDR1 is KGHDR and CDR2 is SFDVKD. V was pared by 5 bases and J by 3 bases, with 7 bases of the junction left unmatched. The CDR3 spans 16 residues. TCRdb re-called the PCR reads through MiXCR. The repertoire consists of 15,000 to 20,000 clones, with 29% occurring once and the leading ten covering under 30%. Treatment of any kind had been given to no patient before thyroid surgery. Source material: tumor tissue. The chain is built from TRBV24-1 and TRBJ1-5, with 9 bases aligning to TRBD1. The TCR originated in a male donor with papillary thyroid cancer or a benign thyroid nodule (not recorded which). Some clones in this sample may be carry-over from other donors' samples. CDR3 DNA: TGTGCCACCAGTGCCACCGGGACAGGGAACAATCAGCCCCAGCATTTT. Its protein is CATSATGTGNNQPQHF.